This T cell receptor (beta chain) is drawn from a study of blood T cells in healthy people across ages. A remark on this clonotype: What it recognizes is unknown.

Study-wide findings and caveats: Observed TCR beta diversity per million T cells went down as age went up. This fall followed a roughly linear course with age.

This CDR3 has 15 residues. V lost 1 base and J lost 7; bases outside the gene matches: 3. CDR1 and CDR2 from the germline V gene are SGHRS and YFSETQ. Per sample, extraction of total RNA gave at least 5 micrograms in every case. A second PCR, run for roughly 7 to 12 cycles, used a sample-barcoded 5' primer plus a J-beta primer mix. TCRdb fed the 5' RACE reads into MiXCR, producing one record per CDR3 protein. The sample consists of hundreds of thousands of distinct CDR3 sequences, more than 45% of them appearing once. The receptor was derived from a man older than 75 in good health. The chain uses TRBV5-1 and TRBJ1-6; 9 bases are a match to TRBD1. Sequencing was performed on blood. The CDR3 DNA reads as TGCGCCAGCAGCTTGACCGACAGGGGGAATTCACCCCTCCACTTT. Residues: CASSLTDRGNSPLHF.